These T cell receptor beta chains were read from a single sample in a study of T cell repertoires in aging, cancer and after chemotherapy. TCRdb passed the multiplex PCR reads through MiXCR, listing each CDR3 protein once. The sample has more than 1,200 distinct CDR3 sequences; roughly 23% are singletons. Sequencing was performed on blood. These receptors all stem from a human donor with a solid tumor. CDR3s include the opening cysteine and the closing phenylalanine or tryptophan. D genes are given only for firm matches. A clone size is listed for some rows: how often the clone was seen (once, few, many), or a class if it is expanded.

v_gene: TRBV20-1
j_gene: TRBJ2-3
abundance: -
d_gene: -
CDR3aa: CGTWTDSTDTQYF
CDR3nt: TGCGGGACGTGGACGGATAGCACAGATACGCAGTATTTT

v_gene: TRBV18
j_gene: TRBJ2-3
abundance: large
d_gene: TRBD2
CDR3aa: CASSPGLAGVDTQYF
CDR3nt: TGTGCCAGCTCACCAGGACTAGCGGGAGTAGATACGCAGTATTTT

v_gene: TRBV7-9
j_gene: TRBJ1-1
abundance: few
d_gene: -
CDR3aa: CASSLGGGNTEAFF
CDR3nt: TGTGCCAGCAGCTTAGGTGGAGGGAACACTGAAGCTTTCTTT

v_gene: TRBV12-3/TRBV12-4
j_gene: TRBJ2-1
abundance: large
d_gene: -
CDR3aa: CASSLSESNEQFF
CDR3nt: TGTGCCAGCAGTTTGTCTGAGAGTAATGAGCAGTTCTTC

v_gene: TRBV6-5
j_gene: TRBJ2-1
abundance: large
d_gene: -
CDR3aa: CASSYGGNHEQFF
CDR3nt: TGTGCCAGCAGTTACGGAGGGAACCATGAGCAGTTCTTC

v_gene: TRBV6-5
j_gene: TRBJ1-1
abundance: medium-sized
d_gene: -
CDR3aa: CASSRQMNTEAFF
CDR3nt: TGTGCCAGCTCACGGCAGATGAACACTGAAGCTTTCTTT

v_gene: TRBV19
j_gene: TRBJ1-5
abundance: large
d_gene: -
CDR3aa: CASNRPGPQHF
CDR3nt: TGTGCCAGCAACAGGCCCGGGCCCCAGCATTTT

v_gene: TRBV10-2
j_gene: TRBJ2-4
abundance: -
d_gene: -
CDR3aa: CSSRGPPENIQYF
CDR3nt: TGCTCCAGCCGAGGGCCCCCTGAAAACATTCAGTACTTC

v_gene: TRBV5-5
j_gene: TRBJ2-7
abundance: large
d_gene: -
CDR3aa: CASSLRWQQQYEQYF
CDR3nt: TGTGCCAGCAGCTTGCGGTGGCAGCAACAATACGAGCAGTACTTC

v_gene: TRBV20-1
j_gene: TRBJ2-1
abundance: few
d_gene: TRBD2
CDR3aa: CSEIARGGNEQFF
CDR3nt: TGCAGTGAAATTGCACGGGGGGGAAATGAGCAGTTCTTC

v_gene: TRBV12-3/TRBV12-4
j_gene: TRBJ1-1
abundance: medium-sized
d_gene: -
CDR3aa: CASSLYLNTEAFF
CDR3nt: TGTGCCAGCAGCCTTTACTTGAACACTGAAGCTTTCTTT

v_gene: TRBV24-1
j_gene: TRBJ2-2
abundance: -
d_gene: TRBD1
CDR3aa: CATSDLPDRGNTGELFF
CDR3nt: TGTGCCACCAGTGATTTACCGGACAGGGGGAACACCGGGGAGCTGTTTTTT

v_gene: TRBV19
j_gene: TRBJ2-1
abundance: -
d_gene: TRBD2
CDR3aa: CASSIGPSGTKYNEQFF
CDR3nt: TGTGCCAGTAGTATAGGCCCTAGCGGGACGAAATACAATGAGCAGTTCTTC

v_gene: TRBV18
j_gene: TRBJ2-5
abundance: large
d_gene: -
CDR3aa: CASSPGDSTETQYF
CDR3nt: TGTGCCAGCTCACCCGGGGACTCCACAGAGACCCAGTACTTC

v_gene: TRBV18
j_gene: TRBJ2-1
abundance: large
d_gene: TRBD2
CDR3aa: CASSPGLAAYNEQFF
CDR3nt: TGTGCCAGCTCGCCGGGACTAGCGGCCTACAATGAGCAGTTCTTC

v_gene: TRBV6-4
j_gene: TRBJ2-1
abundance: medium-sized
d_gene: TRBD2
CDR3aa: CASSERTSAPYNEQFF
CDR3nt: TGTGCCAGCAGTGAAAGGACTAGCGCTCCCTACAATGAGCAGTTCTTC

v_gene: TRBV6-2/TRBV6-3
j_gene: TRBJ2-2
abundance: large
d_gene: -
CDR3aa: CASSPRRRTGELFF
CDR3nt: TGTGCCAGCTCCCCAAGGCGTCGCACCGGGGAGCTGTTTTTT

v_gene: TRBV6-1
j_gene: TRBJ2-5
abundance: medium-sized
d_gene: -
CDR3aa: CASSEATAVRTQYF
CDR3nt: TGTGCCAGCAGTGAAGCGACAGCAGTGCGGACCCAGTACTTC

v_gene: TRBV7-9
j_gene: TRBJ2-2
abundance: medium-sized
d_gene: TRBD1
CDR3aa: CASSFGQGGGELFF
CDR3nt: TGTGCCAGCAGCTTCGGACAGGGCGGTGGGGAGCTGTTTTTT

v_gene: TRBV13
j_gene: TRBJ1-1
abundance: medium-sized
d_gene: -
CDR3aa: CASSYRTENTEAFF
CDR3nt: TGTGCCAGCAGCTACCGCACTGAGAACACTGAAGCTTTCTTT

v_gene: TRBV5-5
j_gene: TRBJ2-3
abundance: -
d_gene: TRBD2
CDR3aa: CASSLGAGGNTDTQYF
CDR3nt: TGTGCCAGCAGCTTGGGTGCGGGAGGGAACACAGATACGCAGTATTTT

v_gene: TRBV21-1
j_gene: TRBJ1-5
abundance: -
d_gene: -
CDR3aa: CASSKEGQGNNQPQHF
CDR3nt: TGTGCCAGCAGCAAAGAGGGACAGGGCAACAATCAGCCCCAGCATTTT

v_gene: TRBV5-6
j_gene: TRBJ2-1
abundance: -
d_gene: TRBD1
CDR3aa: CASSLGRTGGYNEQFF
CDR3nt: TGTGCCAGCAGCTTGGGTAGGACAGGGGGCTACAATGAGCAGTTCTTC

v_gene: TRBV20-1
j_gene: TRBJ1-1
abundance: -
d_gene: TRBD1
CDR3aa: CSATGTDAFF
CDR3nt: TGCAGTGCCACCGGGACAGACGCTTTCTTT

v_gene: TRBV7-6
j_gene: TRBJ2-7
abundance: large
d_gene: TRBD2
CDR3aa: CASSLDSGVLYEQYF
CDR3nt: TGTGCCAGCAGCTTAGATAGCGGGGTGCTATACGAGCAGTACTTC

v_gene: TRBV28
j_gene: TRBJ1-1
abundance: few
d_gene: TRBD1
CDR3aa: CASSPPGQMNTEAFF
CDR3nt: TGTGCCAGCAGCCCACCGGGACAGATGAACACTGAAGCTTTCTTT

v_gene: TRBV18
j_gene: TRBJ2-2
abundance: large
d_gene: -
CDR3aa: CASSPRNFAGELFF
CDR3nt: TGTGCCAGCTCACCCAGGAATTTTGCCGGGGAGCTGTTTTTT

v_gene: TRBV20-1
j_gene: TRBJ1-3
abundance: few
d_gene: -
CDR3aa: CSAMRVAGNTIYF
CDR3nt: TGCAGTGCTATGAGGGTAGCTGGAAACACCATATATTTT

v_gene: TRBV15
j_gene: TRBJ2-4
abundance: medium-sized
d_gene: -
CDR3aa: CATSRRDPRNIQYF
CDR3nt: TGTGCCACCAGCAGACGGGACCCGAGAAACATTCAGTACTTC

v_gene: TRBV7-9
j_gene: TRBJ2-1
abundance: medium-sized
d_gene: -
CDR3aa: CASSLEGEGGAWGNEQFF
CDR3nt: TGTGCCAGCAGCTTAGAGGGGGAGGGTGGAGCATGGGGGAATGAGCAGTTCTTC

v_gene: TRBV7-2
j_gene: TRBJ1-5
abundance: -
d_gene: -
CDR3aa: CASSSGGGQPQHF
CDR3nt: TGTGCCAGCAGCTCGGGGGGGGGGCAGCCCCAGCATTTT

v_gene: TRBV10-3
j_gene: TRBJ2-2
abundance: medium-sized
d_gene: -
CDR3aa: CAISSTGELFF
CDR3nt: TGTGCCATCAGTTCGACCGGGGAGCTGTTTTTT

v_gene: TRBV6-6
j_gene: TRBJ1-2
abundance: -
d_gene: TRBD1
CDR3aa: CASSGLAQGSGYGYTF
CDR3nt: TGTGCCAGCAGTGGCTTGGCACAGGGGAGCGGTTATGGCTACACCTTC

v_gene: TRBV7-9
j_gene: TRBJ1-1
abundance: few
d_gene: -
CDR3aa: CASSLGMNTEAFF
CDR3nt: TGTGCCAGCAGCTTGGGTATGAACACTGAAGCTTTCTTT

v_gene: TRBV6-5
j_gene: TRBJ2-7
abundance: large
d_gene: TRBD1
CDR3aa: CASSKTGTAYYEQYF
CDR3nt: TGTGCCAGCAGTAAAACCGGGACAGCCTACTACGAGCAGTACTTC

v_gene: TRBV6-1
j_gene: TRBJ1-1
abundance: medium-sized
d_gene: -
CDR3aa: CASSEALRSMNTEAFF
CDR3nt: TGTGCCAGCAGTGAAGCGCTTCGTTCCATGAACACTGAAGCTTTCTTT

v_gene: TRBV28
j_gene: TRBJ2-7
abundance: -
d_gene: -
CDR3aa: CASSSHGSYEQYF
CDR3nt: TGTGCCAGCAGTTCCCATGGGTCCTACGAGCAGTACTTC

v_gene: TRBV6-2/TRBV6-3
j_gene: TRBJ2-1
abundance: medium-sized
d_gene: TRBD2
CDR3aa: CASGSLAGRIQEQFF
CDR3nt: TGTGCCAGCGGATCATTAGCGGGACGGATTCAGGAGCAGTTCTTC

v_gene: TRBV7-6
j_gene: TRBJ2-4
abundance: medium-sized
d_gene: TRBD2
CDR3aa: CASSRGGGAKNIQYF
CDR3nt: TGTGCCAGCAGCCGGGGGGGGGGAGCCAAAAACATTCAGTACTTC

v_gene: TRBV18
j_gene: TRBJ1-2
abundance: medium-sized
d_gene: -
CDR3aa: CASSGGDGYTF
CDR3nt: TGTGCCAGCTCGGGGGGCGATGGCTACACCTTC

v_gene: TRBV5-6
j_gene: TRBJ1-1
abundance: -
d_gene: -
CDR3aa: CASSLFPGGNTKAFF
CDR3nt: TGCGCCAGCAGCCTCTTTCCGGGGGGAAACACTAAAGCTTTCTTT

v_gene: TRBV10-2
j_gene: TRBJ2-2
abundance: -
d_gene: -
CDR3aa: CASRAGTPLGPTGELFF
CDR3nt: TGCGCCAGCAGGGCCGGGACACCCCTCGGGCCCACCGGGGAGCTGTTTTTT

v_gene: TRBV5-4
j_gene: TRBJ2-2
abundance: large
d_gene: TRBD2
CDR3aa: CASSTLAGNTGELFF
CDR3nt: TGTGCCAGCAGCACCCTAGCGGGGAACACCGGGGAGCTGTTTTTT

v_gene: TRBV19
j_gene: TRBJ1-1
abundance: large
d_gene: -
CDR3aa: CASSMTGGKAFF
CDR3nt: TGTGCCAGTAGTATGACGGGGGGAAAAGCTTTCTTT

v_gene: TRBV7-9
j_gene: TRBJ1-6
abundance: few
d_gene: TRBD1
CDR3aa: CASSNGTGYSPLHF
CDR3nt: TGTGCCAGCAGCAACGGGACAGGGTATTCACCCCTCCACTTT

v_gene: TRBV5-5
j_gene: TRBJ1-4
abundance: large
d_gene: -
CDR3aa: CASSPRVRTATNEKLFF
CDR3nt: TGTGCCAGCAGCCCTCGCGTCAGAACCGCAACTAATGAAAAACTGTTTTTT

v_gene: TRBV5-1
j_gene: TRBJ2-1
abundance: medium-sized
d_gene: -
CDR3aa: CASSRGEGAVNEQFF
CDR3nt: TGCGCCAGCAGCCGTGGAGAGGGAGCGGTCAATGAGCAGTTCTTC

v_gene: TRBV11-2
j_gene: TRBJ2-5
abundance: -
d_gene: -
CDR3aa: CASSLEGPTAQYF
CDR3nt: TGTGCCAGCAGCTTAGAGGGACCTACAGCCCAGTACTTC

v_gene: TRBV29-1
j_gene: TRBJ2-3
abundance: -
d_gene: -
CDR3aa: CSHGTFGDTQYF
CDR3nt: TGCAGCCACGGGACGTTTGGGGATACGCAGTATTTT

v_gene: TRBV27
j_gene: TRBJ2-7
abundance: few
d_gene: TRBD2
CDR3aa: CAIRSGLAGIGSYEQYF
CDR3nt: TGTGCCATCAGGTCGGGACTAGCGGGGATAGGGTCCTACGAGCAGTACTTC

v_gene: TRBV5-1
j_gene: TRBJ2-5
abundance: medium-sized
d_gene: -
CDR3aa: CASSLGQTLQETQYF
CDR3nt: TGCGCCAGCAGCTTGGGACAGACCTTACAAGAGACCCAGTACTTC

v_gene: TRBV10-3
j_gene: TRBJ2-1
abundance: medium-sized
d_gene: TRBD1
CDR3aa: CAISEQGNEQFF
CDR3nt: TGTGCCATCAGTGAACAGGGGAATGAGCAGTTCTTC

v_gene: TRBV29-1
j_gene: TRBJ2-7
abundance: large
d_gene: -
CDR3aa: CSVAETYEQYF
CDR3nt: TGCAGCGTGGCAGAGACCTACGAGCAGTACTTC

v_gene: TRBV7-9
j_gene: TRBJ1-6
abundance: -
d_gene: -
CDR3aa: CASSELGQGGNSPLHF
CDR3nt: TGTGCCAGCAGTGAATTAGGTCAGGGAGGTAATTCACCCCTCCACTTT